These 22 T cell receptor beta chains originate from one sample sequenced in a study of T cell changes during pregnancy in multiple sclerosis. The method was immunoSEQ multiplex PCR; TCRdb's version includes in-frame clones alone and lacks a portion of them. This sample yields around 33,000 clones, of which 87% are seen a single time; under 9% belongs to the top ten. The sequences come from CD8+ T cells from peripheral blood mononuclear cells, collected before pregnancy. The receptors come from a female donor with multiple sclerosis, enrolled in a pregnancy study.

This rearrangement joins TRBV18 to TRBJ2-7, with D possibly matching TRBD1 (6 bases). V lost 5 bases to trimming and J lost 2 bases, with 16 bases between them. The CDR3 consists of 15 residues. CDR1 KGHSH and CDR2 LQKENI come from the germline V gene. CDR3 region: CASSYPGQEPYEQYF. As DNA, the CDR3 is TGTGCCAGCTCATACCCGGGACAAGAGCCCTACGAGCAGTACTTC.

This chain uses TRBV7-9 with TRBJ2-3; 12 bases are shared with TRBD2. The J segment lost 4 bases and the V segment lost 5 bases, leaving 7 bases of the junction unmatched. Germline lookup yields CDR1 SEHNR and CDR2 FQNEAQ (reference sequence). The CDR3 length is 16 residues. CDR3 sequence reads: CASSPRTSGAPDTQYF. The CDR3 nucleotides read TGTGCCAGCAGCCCAAGGACTAGCGGGGCACCAGATACGCAGTATTTT.

The chain carries TRBV6-1 and TRBJ1-2; D ambiguous. The CDR3 spans 13 residues. The germline gives CDR1 MNHNS, CDR2 SASEGT. The germline V and J ends were trimmed by 3 bases and 3 bases, with 8 bases remaining between them. In DNA, the CDR3 is TGTGCCAGCAGTGATTATGGCTACTATGGCTACACCTTC. This translates into CASSDYGYYGYTF.

The gene calls are TRBV18 and TRBJ1-5, with 7 nucleotides matching TRBD1. The germline V gene has CDR1 KGHSH and CDR2 LQKENI. J lost 6 bases, V lost 2 bases, and 7 bases had no gene match. The CDR3 contains 15 residues. The DNA of the CDR3 is TGTGCCAGCTCACCAAAGCGACAGGGTATTCAGCCCCAGCATTTT. Its protein product is CASSPKRQGIQPQHF.

In this sample, this clone turned up once. The J gene is TRBJ2-3, the V gene TRBV5-1; 13 nucleotides align to TRBD2. The germline gives CDR1 SGHRS, CDR2 YFSETQ. The CDR3 is 20 residues long. Trimming took 4 bases from V and 1 from J; bases not matched to a gene: 15. DNA of the CDR3: TGCGCCAGCAGCAGGGGCTCCGGGACTAGCGGGGATGATGGCACAGATACGCAGTATTTT. Translating gives CASSRGSGTSGDDGTDTQYF. The full variable domain, rest sourced from reference TRBV5-1 and TRBJ2-3, is KAGVTQTPRYLIKTRGQQVTLSCSPISGHRSVSWYQQTPGQGLQFLFEYFSETQRNKGNFPGRFSGRQFSNSRSEMNVSTLELGDSALYLCASSRGSGTSGDDGTDTQYFGPGTRLTVL.

This sequence joins TRBV13 and TRBJ2-2; 15 bases match TRBD2. Germline lookup yields CDR1 PRHDT and CDR2 FYEKMQ (reference sequence). This CDR3 comprises 16 residues. The junction had 2 bases not matched to a gene; V was cut back by 4 bases and J by 5 bases. CDR3: CASSSGLAGGTGELFF. The DNA for the CDR3 is TGTGCCAGCAGCTCCGGACTAGCGGGAGGGACCGGGGAGCTGTTTTTT.

The V call is TRBV2, the J call TRBJ2-7, with D tentatively TRBD1 (6 bases). This CDR3 is 15 amino acids long. Germline CDR1 SNHLY, CDR2 FYNNEI. V was cut by 4 bases and J by 3 bases, with 16 bases left in between. The CDR3, as DNA: TGTGCCAGCAGTGGTGGACAGTCCATCAGCTACGAGCAGTACTTC. It specifies CASSGGQSISYEQYF.

This CDR3 reads CASGAHGEKLFF. CDR3 in DNA: TGTGCCAGCGGTGCCCACGGGGAAAAACTGTTTTTT. The V call is TRBV7-9, the J call TRBJ1-4, with no clear D. Germline values: CDR1 SEHNR, CDR2 FQNEAQ (reference sequence). Between the trimmed V and J ends, which lost 8 bases and 8 bases, there was a span of 12 bases. The CDR3 is 12 amino acids. Complete variable domain (other parts from reference TRBV7-9 and TRBJ1-4): DTGVSQNPRHKITKRGQNVTFRCDPISEHNRLYWYRQTLGQGPEFLTYFQNEAQLEKSRLLSDRFSAERPKGSFSTLEIQRTEQGDSAMYLCASGAHGEKLFFGSGTQLSVL.

This chain links TRBV4-1 with TRBJ2-7; D remains ambiguous. There are 15 residues in the CDR3. Germline CDR1 MGHRA, CDR2 YSYEKL. V lost 0 bases to trimming and J lost 2 bases, with 11 bases between them. CDR3 sequence: CASSQDPGSTYEQYF. The CDR3 nucleotides read TGCGCCAGCAGCCAAGATCCGGGTTCTACCTACGAGCAGTACTTC.

The gene calls are TRBV5-1 and TRBJ2-3; TRBD2 agrees at 8 bases. The J segment lost 5 bases and the V segment lost 4 bases, leaving 12 bases of the junction unmatched. This CDR3 comprises 16 residues. The germline V gene encodes CDR1 SGHRS and CDR2 YFSETQ. CDR3 sequence: CASSAIAGPSLDTQYF. The CDR3 DNA is TGCGCCAGCAGCGCCATAGCGGGGCCCTCCCTAGATACGCAGTATTTT.

This chain joins TRBV7-9 and TRBJ2-1; TRBD2 matches at 10 bases. CDR1 SEHNR and CDR2 FQNEAQ come from the germline V gene (reference sequence). V trimming: 4 bases; J trimming: 7 bases; junction bases outside the gene matches: 7. The CDR3 spans 15 residues. The CDR3 sequence: CASSYTSGVYNEQFF. Here the CDR3 DNA reads TGTGCCAGCAGCTATACTAGCGGGGTATATAATGAGCAGTTCTTC.

This clone was detected only a few times. The chain employs TRBV6-4 and TRBJ1-1; weak D call: TRBD1 (6 bases). V was cut by 4 bases and J by 4 bases, with 16 bases left in between. Germline V gene data show CDR1 as MRHNA and CDR2 as SNTAGT. The CDR3 spans 15 residues. The CDR3 region is CASSASSGDATEAFF. Written as DNA, the CDR3 is TGTGCCAGCAGTGCTTCTTCAGGGGATGCCACTGAAGCTTTCTTT.

The chain carries TRBV7-2 and TRBJ2-1; 9 nucleotides align to TRBD2. The CDR3 contains 16 residues. From germline, CDR1 is SGHTA and CDR2 FQGNSA. V lost 3 bases and J lost 8; bases outside the gene matches: 11. CDR3 residues: CASSFLAGLAKDEQFF. CDR3 DNA: TGTGCCAGCAGCTTCCTCGCGGGACTAGCAAAAGATGAGCAGTTCTTC.

This chain links TRBV5-6 with TRBJ1-2; D unclear. The CDR3 spans 13 residues. Germline CDR1 reads SGHDT; CDR2 reads YYEEEE. Between the trimmed V and J ends, which lost 0 bases and 2 bases, there was a span of 5 bases. The CDR3 region is CASSLDTNYGYTF. The CDR3 DNA reads as TGTGCCAGCAGCTTGGACACGAACTATGGCTACACCTTC.

The rearrangement uses TRBV4-1 and TRBJ1-1; no clear D gene. V lost 0 bases to trimming and J lost 6 bases, with 20 bases between them. CDR3 length: 17 amino acids. The germline gives CDR1 MGHRA, CDR2 YSYEKL. CDR3: CASSQDISDYSFPEAFF. DNA of the CDR3: TGCGCCAGCAGCCAAGACATCTCCGACTATTCGTTTCCTGAAGCTTTCTTT.

The rearrangement joins TRBV4-3 to TRBJ2-1, with 9 bases lining up with TRBD2. The length of the CDR3 is 20 residues. CDR1 is LGHNA, CDR2 YSLEER, per germline. Trimming removed 0 bases from V and 0 bases from J; junction bases left unmatched: 12. In DNA form, the CDR3 reads TGCGCCAGCAGCCAAGATTCCAGCGGGGGGTCGATCAGCTCCTACAATGAGCAGTTCTTC. Translating it yields CASSQDSSGGSISSYNEQFF.

The chain links TRBV19 to TRBJ2-3; TRBD1 might be the D (6 bases). The CDR3 has 14 residues. Trimming removed 5 bases from V and 6 bases from J, with 15 bases in between. CDR1 LNHDA and CDR2 SQIVND come from the germline V gene (reference sequence). The DNA for the CDR3 is TGTGCCAGTAGTCGAATACAGGGAACGGATACGCAGTATTTT. Encoded protein: CASSRIQGTDTQYF. Complete variable domain (other parts from reference TRBV19 and TRBJ2-3): DGGITQSPKYLFRKEGQNVTLSCEQNLNHDAMYWYRQDPGQGLRLIYYSQIVNDFQKGDIAEGYSVSREKKESFPLTVTSAQKNPTAFYLCASSRIQGTDTQYFGPGTRLTVL.

J is TRBJ2-7 and V is TRBV6-1, with TRBD1 matching 10 bases. V lost 6 bases, J lost 5 bases, and 4 bases stayed unmatched. This CDR3 comprises 13 residues. Germline V gene data show CDR1 as MNHNS and CDR2 as SASEGT. The CDR3 here is CASRGDRGDEQYF. The CDR3 DNA reads as TGTGCCAGCAGGGGGGACAGGGGAGACGAGCAGTACTTC.

The chain is built from TRBV6-1 and TRBJ2-7, with D possibly TRBD2 on 5 matching bases. The CDR3 sequence is 15 residues long. CDR1 and CDR2 (germline): MNHNS, SASEGT. The germline V and J ends were trimmed by 2 bases and 3 bases, with 14 bases remaining between them. In DNA form, the CDR3 reads TGTGCCAGCAGTGAAACGGCCGAGGGATTCTACGAGCAGTACTTC. Amino acid sequence: CASSETAEGFYEQYF.

V gene TRBV6-1 combines with J gene TRBJ2-3, with TRBD2 matching 9 bases. Germline values: CDR1 MNHNS, CDR2 SASEGT. The CDR3 is 15 amino acids. The J segment lost 6 bases and the V segment lost 0 bases, leaving 4 bases of the junction unmatched. The CDR3 nucleotides are TGTGCCAGCAGTGAAGCGGCGGGGGGGCCGGATACGCAGTATTTT. Translated: CASSEAAGGPDTQYF.

The chain has TRBV6-1 and TRBJ1-5, with D unresolved. Trimming stripped 0 bases from V and 4 bases from J, with 4 bases between. The CDR3 has 13 residues. The germline CDR1 and CDR2 sequences are MNHNS and SASEGT. CDR3 in amino acids: CASSEARNQPQHF. CDR3 DNA sequence: TGTGCCAGCAGTGAAGCGCGGAATCAGCCCCAGCATTTT.

The chain has TRBV5-1 and TRBJ2-2; 8 nucleotides match TRBD2. There are 16 residues in the CDR3. Germline loops: CDR1 SGHRS, CDR2 YFSETQ. V was clipped by 2 bases and J by 0 bases; unmatched bases: 3. The CDR3 reads CASSFSGTSNTGELFF. For the CDR3, the DNA is TGCGCCAGCAGCTTTAGCGGGACCTCGAACACCGGGGAGCTGTTTTTT.